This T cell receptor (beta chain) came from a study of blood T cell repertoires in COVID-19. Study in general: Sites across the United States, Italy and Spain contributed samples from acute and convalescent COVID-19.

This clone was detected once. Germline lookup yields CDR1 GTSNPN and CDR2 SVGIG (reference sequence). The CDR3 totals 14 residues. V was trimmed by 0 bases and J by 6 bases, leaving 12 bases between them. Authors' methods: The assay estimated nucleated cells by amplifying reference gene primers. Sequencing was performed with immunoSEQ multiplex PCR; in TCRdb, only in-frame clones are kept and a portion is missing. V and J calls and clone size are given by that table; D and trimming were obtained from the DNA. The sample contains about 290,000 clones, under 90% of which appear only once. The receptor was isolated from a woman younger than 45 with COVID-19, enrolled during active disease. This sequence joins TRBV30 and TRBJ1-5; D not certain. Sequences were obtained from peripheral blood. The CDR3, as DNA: TGTGCCTGGAGTGTACTAGGGATGAGTCAGCCCCAGCATTTT. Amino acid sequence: CAWSVLGMSQPQHF.